These 4 T cell receptor beta chains share one sample of origin, sequenced in a study of blood T cell repertoires in COVID-19. Some clones are missing from TCRdb's copy, which holds only in-frame ones; the method was immunoSEQ multiplex PCR. Seen here are hundreds of thousands of clones, 80% to 90% observed once, and the top ten hold 7.5%. Sequenced: peripheral blood. The source of these receptors is a woman aged 80 or over with COVID-19, enrolled during active disease.

The chain joins TRBV5-1 to TRBJ2-2, with TRBD1 identical over 7 bases. Germline trimming cut 6 bases from V and 0 bases from J; bases unmatched to any gene: 8. Per the germline V gene, CDR1 is SGHRS and CDR2 is YFSETQ. CDR3 size: 16 residues. This CDR3 is CASKGWGQTNTGELFF. The CDR3 DNA sequence: TGCGCCAGCAAAGGGTGGGGACAGACGAACACCGGGGAGCTGTTTTTT.

V and J are TRBV27 and TRBJ1-2; D may be TRBD1 (6 bases). Deletions cut 0 bases from V and 4 bases from J, with 12 bases between. The CDR3 runs to 15 residues. In germline, CDR1 is MNHEY, CDR2 SMNVEV (reference sequence). CDR3 sequence reads: CASSLSGAPSYGYTF. The CDR3 nucleotides are TGTGCCAGCAGTTTATCGGGGGCGCCGAGCTATGGCTACACCTTC.

The rearrangement links TRBV19 to TRBJ1-1, with 7 bases identical to TRBD1. CDR3 length: 13 residues. Germline CDR1 reads LNHDA; CDR2 reads SQIVND (reference sequence). J gave up 3 bases and V 9 bases, and 7 bases lay outside the gene matches. The CDR3 nucleotides read TGTGCCAGCCGACCGACAGGGTACACTGAAGCTTTCTTT. It translates to CASRPTGYTEAFF. Together with reference TRBV19 and TRBJ1-1, the CDR3 gives the full variable domain: DGGITQSPKYLFRKEGQNVTLSCEQNLNHDAMYWYRQDPGQGLRLIYYSQIVNDFQKGDIAEGYSVSREKKESFPLTVTSAQKNPTAFYLCASRPTGYTEAFFGQGTRLTVV.

The table lists this clone with a count of one. The chain uses TRBV4-2 and TRBJ1-2, with TRBD1 matching 9 bases. Germline CDR1 and CDR2: LGHNA and YNFKEQ. The CDR3 covers 15 residues. Germline trimming cut 1 base from V and 3 bases from J; bases unmatched to any gene: 3. The CDR3 nucleotides are TGTGCCAGCAGCCAAGGGGACAGGGTGGACTATGGCTACACCTTC. This encodes CASSQGDRVDYGYTF.